Each of the 28 T cell receptor beta chains below was sequenced from the same sample in a study of blood T cell repertoires in COVID-19. TCRdb's table, derived via immunoSEQ multiplex PCR, lists solely in-frame clones and lacks some. There are fewer than 250,000 clones in the sample; about 83% occur only once, and roughly 4.6% lies in the top ten. Sequencing was performed on peripheral blood. The receptors originated from an older woman with active or convalescent COVID-19.

The chain combines TRBV7-3 with TRBJ2-2; the D gene is possibly TRBD2 (6 bases). Looked up from germline, CDR1 is SGHTA and CDR2 is FQGTGA. Between the trimmed V and J ends, which lost 2 bases and 5 bases, there was a span of 15 bases. This CDR3 is 16 amino acids long. CDR3 residues: CASSLFGGKITGELFF. The CDR3 DNA reads TGTGCCAGCAGCTTATTTGGCGGGAAGATTACCGGGGAGCTGTTTTTT.

The genes are TRBV15 and TRBJ1-3; TRBD1 is a possible D gene (6 bases). V lost 0 bases and J 4 bases, leaving 16 bases between the germline ends. The CDR3 length is 17 residues. Germline V gene data show CDR1 as LNHNV and CDR2 as YYDKDF (reference sequence). This CDR3 is CATSRDAGEIQGNTIYF. The CDR3 DNA reads as TGTGCCACCAGCAGAGATGCAGGGGAGATTCAAGGAAACACCATATATTTT.

Concerning this clone: Other nucleotide sequences from this sample produce the same CDR3. The rearrangement links TRBV28 to TRBJ1-1, with 9 bases fitting TRBD1. CDR1 and CDR2 (germline): MDHEN, SYDVKM. Losses at the gene ends were 5 bases for V and 5 bases for J; bases not matched to a gene: 9. The CDR3 extends over 15 amino acids. Written as DNA, the CDR3 is TGTGCCAGCAGTCCCCGAGGACAGGGGAATACTGAAGCTTTCTTT. Its protein product is CASSPRGQGNTEAFF.

CDR3 sequence: CASSQDPSGYSYEQYF. As DNA, the CDR3 is TGCGCCAGCAGCCAAGATCCTAGCGGGTACTCCTACGAGCAGTACTTC. The rearrangement links TRBV4-1 to TRBJ2-7, with 8 bases lining up with TRBD2. CDR1 is MGHRA and CDR2 is YSYEKL in the germline V gene. The V segment lost 0 bases and the J segment 0 bases; nucleotides outside the gene matches: 4. This CDR3 has 16 amino acids.

The chain employs TRBV5-1 and TRBJ2-3; 9 nucleotides agree with TRBD2. J gave up 5 bases and V 0 bases, and 7 bases lay outside the gene matches. This CDR3 has 16 residues. Germline CDR1 reads SGHRS; CDR2 reads YFSETQ. As DNA, the CDR3 is TGCGCCAGCAGCTTGGACCCTAGCGGGGTCGGAGATACGCAGTATTTT. Protein product: CASSLDPSGVGDTQYF.

This rearrangement joins TRBV24-1 to TRBJ2-1, with TRBD2 as a possible D gene (6 bases). Trimming removed 6 bases from V and 3 bases from J, with 11 bases in between. The CDR3 spans 14 residues. CDR1 and CDR2 (germline): KGHDR, SFDVKD. CDR3 region: CATSTGDLYNEQFF. CDR3 DNA: TGTGCCACCAGTACGGGGGATCTCTACAATGAGCAGTTCTTC.

The chain uses TRBV7-3 and TRBJ2-1; 9 nucleotides match TRBD2. The CDR3 is 15 residues long. With V trimmed by 5 bases and J by 8 bases, 10 bases remained unmatched. Germline V gene data show CDR1 as SGHTA and CDR2 as FQGTGA. Here the CDR3 reads CASSASGVASDEQFF. CDR3 DNA sequence: TGTGCCAGCAGCGCTAGCGGGGTCGCCTCCGATGAGCAGTTCTTC.

This sequence joins TRBV28 and TRBJ2-7, with D perhaps matching TRBD1 (8 bases). Germline V gene lookup returns CDR1 MDHEN and CDR2 SYDVKM. V was clipped by 10 bases and J by 4 bases, with 14 bases between them. CDR3 length: 12 residues. This CDR3 is CAITGGGYEQYF. CDR3 nucleotide sequence: TGTGCCATTACAGGGGGGGGTTACGAGCAGTACTTC.

J is TRBJ1-2 and V is TRBV10-1; a weak D match, TRBD1 (5 bases). CDR3 length equals 15 residues. Germline CDR1 and CDR2: WNHNN and SYGVQD (reference sequence). The V end was cut by 4 bases, the J end by 8 bases, with 20 bases between. Here the CDR3 reads CASSVAGKALDGYTF. The CDR3 coding sequence is TGCGCCAGCAGTGTTGCAGGGAAAGCTCTAGACGGCTACACCTTC.

The chain carries TRBV28 and TRBJ2-3; 7 bases fit TRBD2. Germline CDR1 MDHEN, CDR2 SYDVKM. After removal of 4 bases from V and 0 bases from J, the junction contained 4 bases not matched to a gene. CDR3 length: 15 residues. CDR3 amino acids: CASSSSGASTDTQYF. CDR3 nucleotide sequence: TGTGCCAGCAGTTCGAGCGGGGCTAGCACAGATACGCAGTATTTT.

The genes are TRBV6-1 and TRBJ1-1, with D possibly being TRBD1 (5 bases). The CDR3 loop spans 16 amino acids. V was trimmed by 1 base and J by 4 bases, leaving 16 bases between them. Germline values: CDR1 MNHNS, CDR2 SASEGT. The CDR3 region is CASSEGFGWQGTEAFF. DNA for the CDR3: TGTGCCAGCAGTGAAGGTTTCGGTTGGCAGGGCACTGAAGCTTTCTTT.

This chain links TRBV5-1 with TRBJ2-3; 10 bases fit TRBD2. The V segment lost 4 bases and the J segment 4 bases; nucleotides outside the gene matches: 9. CDR3 size: 16 residues. The germline V gene has CDR1 SGHRS and CDR2 YFSETQ. This CDR3 is CASSRPNGLAADTQYF. As DNA, the CDR3 is TGCGCCAGCAGCCGACCCAATGGACTAGCGGCAGATACGCAGTATTTT.

The chain couples TRBV21-1 to TRBJ2-7; no check of the table's D call, TRBD1, against the DNA was made. TRBV21-1 is designated a pseudogene. CDR3 length: 15 residues. The CDR3 here is CASSKARDRGLEQYF. CDR3 nucleotide sequence: TGTGCCAGCAGCAAGGCCCGGGACAGGGGCCTCGAGCAGTACTTC.

This chain uses TRBV13 with TRBJ2-7; weak D call: TRBD1 (5 bases). CDR1 is PRHDT and CDR2 is FYEKMQ in the germline V gene (reference sequence). Trimming removed 4 bases from V and 3 bases from J, with 16 bases in between. CDR3 size: 15 residues. CDR3 nucleotides: TGTGCCAGCAGCTGGACGGCAGGGTTGGGCTACGAGCAGTACTTC. Protein product: CASSWTAGLGYEQYF.

The gene calls are TRBV9 and TRBJ2-1; possibly TRBD2 for D (5 bases). CDR3 length: 13 residues. Germline-derived CDR1 and CDR2 are SGDLS and YYNGEE. V lost 4 bases and J lost 14, with 19 bases in between. This chain's CDR3 is CASSPQRGGGKFF. The CDR3 DNA follows: TGTGCCAGCAGCCCTCAGCGTGGAGGCGGAAAGTTCTTC.

This chain joins TRBV7-9 and TRBJ2-3; no definite D call. V was pared by 2 bases and J by 8 bases, with 8 bases between. Per the germline V gene, CDR1 is SEHNR and CDR2 is FQNEAQ (reference sequence). This CDR3 is 12 amino acids long. The DNA of the CDR3 is TGTGCCAGCAGCTTACCTAGAAGTACGCAGTATTTT. This translates into CASSLPRSTQYF. Full variable domain (remainder filled in from reference TRBV7-9 and TRBJ2-3): DTGVSQNPRHKITKRGQNVTFRCDPISEHNRLYWYRQTLGQGPEFLTYFQNEAQLEKSRLLSDRFSAERPKGSFSTLEIQRTEQGDSAMYLCASSLPRSTQYFGPGTRLTVL.

The chain is built from TRBV7-9 and TRBJ1-2; D is unresolved. V dropped 1 base and J dropped 4 bases, with 10 bases sitting between them. This CDR3 is 14 amino acids long. Germline V CDR1 and CDR2: SEHNR, FQNEAQ (reference sequence). CDR3 in amino acids: CASSLVEGTYGYTF. The DNA for the CDR3 is TGTGCCAGCAGCTTAGTAGAGGGAACCTATGGCTACACCTTC.

This clone was detected only once. This sequence joins TRBV5-1 and TRBJ1-3; D is undetermined. The V gene lost 4 bases and the J gene lost 5 bases, with 16 bases spanning the gap. From germline, CDR1 is SGHRS and CDR2 YFSETQ. CDR3 size: 15 residues. The CDR3 DNA reads TGCGCCAGCAGCCAATACGGTCCCGAGCGAAACACCATATATTTT. Its protein product is CASSQYGPERNTIYF.

This clone was detected only once. The genes are TRBV6-5 and TRBJ1-1; possible D gene TRBD1, 5 bases. V was trimmed by 11 bases and J by 4 bases, leaving 14 bases between them. Looked up from germline, CDR1 is MNHEY and CDR2 is SVGAGI. The CDR3 is 12 residues long. CDR3 sequence: CASRDSGTEAFF. The CDR3 nucleotides read TGTGCCTCCAGGGATTCGGGCACTGAAGCTTTCTTT.

The gene calls are TRBV28 and TRBJ2-7; D perhaps matches TRBD2 (6 bases). The CDR3 runs 16 residues. In germline, CDR1 is MDHEN, CDR2 SYDVKM. V dropped 6 bases and J dropped 3 bases, with 21 bases sitting between them. Here the CDR3 DNA reads TGTGCCAGCAGCTCTAATGCGGCTAGCGATATCTACGAGCAGTACTTC. Translating gives CASSSNAASDIYEQYF.

The CDR3 protein is CASTPGLAGYNEQFF. The CDR3 coding sequence is TGTGCCAGCACCCCGGGACTAGCGGGATACAATGAGCAGTTCTTC. V is TRBV21-1 and J is TRBJ2-1; the table gives TRBD2 as D, unverified against the DNA. TRBV21-1 is listed as a pseudogene. The CDR3 runs to 15 residues.

J is TRBJ1-2 and V is TRBV28; 8 bases are a match to TRBD1. The V and J ends lost 7 bases and 7 bases, in that order; junction bases with no gene match: 5. The V gene's germline CDR1 is MDHEN and CDR2 SYDVKM. The CDR3 spans 12 residues. CDR3 region: CASTQQGAGYTF. Here the CDR3 DNA reads TGTGCCAGCACGCAGCAGGGGGCTGGCTACACCTTC.

The chain has TRBV3-1 (or the pseudogene TRBV3-2) and TRBJ2-5; tentative D call: TRBD2 (6 bases). V lost 0 bases and J lost 4, with 18 bases in between. CDR3 size: 17 residues. Germline-derived CDR1 and CDR2 are LGHDT and YNNKEL (reference sequence). The DNA for the CDR3 is TGTGCCAGCAGCCAAGATTTCCCCGGGGGTCCCACAGAGACCCAGTACTTC. This gives the protein CASSQDFPGGPTETQYF.

The chain carries TRBV3-1 (or the pseudogene TRBV3-2) and TRBJ1-5; D is unclear. The CDR3 extends over 15 amino acids. Germline V gene lookup returns CDR1 LGHDT and CDR2 YNNKEL (reference sequence). Trimming left V 4 bases short and J 0 bases short, with 10 bases between. CDR3 DNA: TGTGCCAGCAGCCGTAACAGAGATAGCAATCAGCCCCAGCATTTT. The encoded protein is CASSRNRDSNQPQHF.

V gene TRBV7-9 combines with J gene TRBJ1-6; 8 bases agree with TRBD1. V dropped 5 bases and J dropped 6; count of bases not matched to a gene: 6. The CDR3 runs to 15 residues. The germline CDR1 and CDR2 sequences are SEHNR and FQNEAQ (reference sequence). The DNA of the CDR3 is TGTGCCAGCAGCATCCCAACAGGGGGTAATTCACCCCTCCACTTT. Amino acid sequence: CASSIPTGGNSPLHF.

This clone was detected only once. The chain has TRBV4-1 and TRBJ2-3, with TRBD2 as a possible D gene (6 bases). Trimming took off 4 bases at V and 4 bases at J, with 15 bases between the two ends. CDR1 is MGHRA, CDR2 YSYEKL, per germline. The CDR3 extends over 15 amino acids. Here the CDR3 reads CASSPPGSGADTQYF. The CDR3 coding sequence is TGCGCCAGCAGCCCACCCGGTTCGGGAGCAGATACGCAGTATTTT.

With regard to this clone: Different DNA sequences within this sample yield the same CDR3. The rearrangement uses TRBV4-1 and TRBJ2-3; 7 nucleotides align to TRBD2. V was pared by 1 base and J by 1 base, with 2 bases of the junction left unmatched. Germline CDR1 and CDR2: MGHRA and YSYEKL. This CDR3 is built from 15 residues. The DNA of the CDR3 is TGCGCCAGCAGCCAAGTTGGGGGGGGCACAGATACGCAGTATTTT. Amino acids: CASSQVGGGTDTQYF.

The rearrangement joins TRBV5-1 to TRBJ1-2; D is unresolved. V was trimmed by 2 bases and J by 3 bases, leaving 8 bases between them. The CDR3 loop spans 13 amino acids. Germline V lookup: CDR1 SGHRS, CDR2 YFSETQ. CDR3 in amino acids: CASSFLGDYGYTF. The CDR3 DNA is TGCGCCAGCAGCTTTTTGGGAGACTATGGCTACACCTTC.